This T cell receptor (beta chain) was sequenced during a study of blood T cell repertoires in COVID-19. Across the whole study: COVID-19 samples, acute and convalescent, were from the United States, Italy and Spain. T cells, B-cell-depleted T cells, or PBMCs supplied cDNA or gDNA.

V trimming: 0 bases; J trimming: 6 bases; junction bases outside the gene matches: 6. Germline loops: CDR1 SQVTM, CDR2 ANQGSEA. The CDR3 spans 14 residues. In the authors' methods: Amplifying reference gene primers gave estimates of nucleated cell counts. Repertoires were generated with immunoSEQ multiplex PCR, while TCRdb's copy carries only in-frame clones and drops some. V, J and clone size derive from that table, while D and trimming were established from the DNA sequence. This table holds around 180,000 clones, roughly nine tenths found once. The chain uses TRBV29-1 and TRBJ1-2, with 8 nucleotides matching TRBD1. This TCR came from an older man with active or convalescent COVID-19. The sample comprised peripheral blood. The CDR3 here is CSVEDRGRGHGYTF. For the CDR3, the DNA is TGCAGCGTTGAAGACCGTGGCAGGGGGCATGGCTACACCTTC.